The 21 T cell receptor beta chains in this list originate from one sample, sequenced in a study of human thymus T cells (dated by TCRdb to 2018 to 2021). The library was generated by the immunoSEQ multiplex PCR assay. TCRdb provides this immuneACCESS table in a form limited to in-frame rearrangements. Some clones are lacking; in checked studies, under half of them reflect an unresolved V gene, and why the rest are absent is not known. For this sample the table gives about 50,000 clones, of which more than 85% were detected only once. Jointly, the top ten make up over 0.15% of the sample. Material: blood. The origin of the receptors is a girl under three years old with a congenital heart defect but otherwise immunologically healthy.

This rearrangement joins TRBV30 to TRBJ2-1; D might be TRBD2 (5 bases). V lost 2 bases, J lost 0 bases, and 17 bases lay in between. The CDR3 has 17 amino acids. Looked up from germline, CDR1 is GTSNPN and CDR2 is SVGIG (reference sequence). Here the CDR3 reads CAWSSPYAGSSYNEQFF. CDR3 DNA: TGTGCCTGGAGTTCCCCCTACGCGGGCAGCTCCTACAATGAGCAGTTCTTC. Complete variable domain (other parts from reference TRBV30 and TRBJ2-1): SQTIHQWPATLVQPVGSPLSLECTVEGTSNPNLYWYRQAAGRGLQLLFYSVGIGQISSEVPQNLSASRPQDRQFILSSKKLLLSDSGFYLCAWSSPYAGSSYNEQFFGPGTRLTVL.

This chain connects TRBV5-6 to TRBJ1-2, with D uncertain. The CDR3 runs to 12 residues. The germline V gene encodes CDR1 SGHDT and CDR2 YYEEEE. The germline V and J ends were trimmed by 0 bases and 8 bases, with 8 bases remaining between them. CDR3 protein: CASSLGDRGYTF. DNA of the CDR3: TGTGCCAGCAGCTTGGGGGATAGGGGCTACACCTTC.

This chain connects TRBV19 to TRBJ2-2; D remains ambiguous. Germline values: CDR1 LNHDA, CDR2 SQIVND (reference sequence). The CDR3 is 15 residues long. V was shortened by 3 bases and J by 3 bases, with 11 bases between the two germline ends. CDR3 bases: TGTGCCAGTAGTATTTCGGCCGGATACACCGGGGAGCTGTTTTTT. This gives the protein CASSISAGYTGELFF.

The chain is built from TRBV1 and TRBJ2-4; TRBD2, as called in the table, went unchecked against the DNA. TRBV1 constitutes a pseudogene. The CDR3 is 19 residues long. The CDR3 DNA follows: TGCACCAGCAGCCAAGATAGGCGGGAGGACGCTCGGGCCAAAAACATTCAGTACTTC. Amino acids: CTSSQDRREDARAKNIQYF.

V and J are TRBV18 and TRBJ2-3; D is undetermined. Germline CDR1 KGHSH, CDR2 LQKENI. V was trimmed by 4 bases and J by 2 bases, leaving 10 bases between them. The CDR3 is 14 amino acids. The CDR3 nucleotides are TGTGCCAGCTCACTGTCTGGCAACACAGATACGCAGTATTTT. Residues: CASSLSGNTDTQYF.

The gene calls are TRBV3-1 (or the pseudogene TRBV3-2) and TRBJ2-5; no clear D. The ends were cut back, 11 bases at V and 2 bases at J, with 3 bases in the middle. Germline V lookup: CDR1 LGHDT, CDR2 YNNKEL (reference sequence). The CDR3 consists of 9 residues. DNA of the CDR3: TGTGCCGGACAAGAGACCCAGTACTTC. Translating it yields CAGQETQYF.

This clone has just one count. The V call is TRBV7-3, the J call TRBJ2-1; 7 nucleotides agree with TRBD2. The CDR3 is 17 residues long. Trimming took 1 base from V and 6 from J; bases not matched to a gene: 12. Germline lookup yields CDR1 SGHTA and CDR2 FQGTGA. The DNA of the CDR3 is TGTGCCAGCAGCTTAATTTCGTTCGGCGGGAGACGCAATGAGCAGTTCTTC. Protein product: CASSLISFGGRRNEQFF.

This sequence joins TRBV6-6 and TRBJ1-3, with D possibly being TRBD1 (5 bases). Per germline, CDR1 MNHNY and CDR2 SVGAGI (reference sequence). The CDR3 sequence is 15 residues long. V was trimmed by 4 bases and J by 4 bases, leaving 14 bases between them. The CDR3 spells CASSSTASGGNTIYF. DNA for the CDR3: TGTGCCAGCAGTTCTACAGCGTCAGGGGGAAACACCATATATTTT.

The chain uses TRBV27 and TRBJ2-3, with D unresolved. CDR3 length: 11 residues. Germline assignment: CDR1 MNHEY and CDR2 SMNVEV (reference sequence). Trimming removed 3 bases at V and 5 bases at J, with 3 bases between. DNA for the CDR3: TGTGCCAGCAGTTTTGAAGATACGCAGTATTTT. It is translated as CASSFEDTQYF.

This chain connects TRBV9 to TRBJ1-3; a weak D match, TRBD1 (5 bases). The V and J ends lost 3 bases and 8 bases respectively, with 33 bases between them. CDR1 and CDR2 from the germline V gene are SGDLS and YYNGEE. The CDR3 has 20 residues. The DNA for the CDR3 is TGTGCCAGCAGCGGCTCTGCTTTGTGGGGTGGGGCACAGCTCGAGCACACCATATATTTT. The encoded protein is CASSGSALWGGAQLEHTIYF.

The rearrangement links TRBV28 to TRBJ2-2; maybe TRBD1 (6 bases). Germline V gene data show CDR1 as MDHEN and CDR2 as SYDVKM. The CDR3 length is 12 residues. Between the trimmed V and J ends, which lost 5 bases and 7 bases, there was a span of 8 bases. CDR3 DNA: TGTGCCAGCAGTCTAGGGGGCGGGGAGCTGTTTTTT. Protein sequence: CASSLGGGELFF.

This clone was detected only a few times. The chain couples TRBV2 to TRBJ1-1; D gene ambiguous. This CDR3 is 14 amino acids long. With 3 bases removed from V and 0 bases from J, the gap between germline ends came to 8 bases. The V gene's germline CDR1 is SNHLY and CDR2 FYNNEI. This chain's CDR3 is CASSEQNMNTEAFF. Here the CDR3 DNA reads TGTGCCAGCAGTGAGCAGAACATGAACACTGAAGCTTTCTTT.

The chain recombines TRBV27 with TRBJ2-4; D tentatively fits TRBD1 or TRBD2 (6 bases each). The CDR3 totals 14 residues. CDR1 is MNHEY, CDR2 SMNVEV, per germline (reference sequence). V lost 7 bases to trimming and J lost 4 bases, with 14 bases between them. The CDR3 DNA reads as TGTGCCAGCACCCCCGGGGGCCTTAAAAACATTCAGTACTTC. Protein product: CASTPGGLKNIQYF.

This chain joins TRBV6-4 and TRBJ2-7; D is possibly TRBD2 (5 bases). V was trimmed by 4 bases and J by 1 base, leaving 14 bases between them. The CDR3 consists of 15 residues. Germline lookup yields CDR1 MRHNA and CDR2 SNTAGT. CDR3 bases: TGTGCCAGCAGTGGTGTAGCGCATTTTTCCTACGAGCAGTACTTC. Protein: CASSGVAHFSYEQYF.

The V call is TRBV19, the J call TRBJ2-7; 9 bases map to TRBD1. This CDR3 comprises 15 residues. Germline V CDR1 and CDR2: LNHDA, SQIVND (reference sequence). Trimming cost V 5 bases and J 8 bases; bases outside gene matches: 13. In DNA, the CDR3 is TGTGCCAGTAGTGGCCCGGGACAGGGACCCTCGAAGCAGTACTTC. Translating it yields CASSGPGQGPSKQYF.

V gene TRBV6-5 combines with J gene TRBJ2-7; 14 nucleotides line up with TRBD2. The junction had 2 bases not matched to a gene; V was cut back by 6 bases and J by 4 bases. The CDR3 contains 14 residues. CDR1 and CDR2 (germline): MNHEY, SVGAGI. The CDR3 loop reads CASRRTSGRYEQYF. In DNA form, the CDR3 reads TGTGCCAGCAGGCGGACTAGCGGGAGGTACGAGCAGTACTTC.

The chain uses TRBV4-3 and TRBJ1-3; possible D gene TRBD1, 5 bases. CDR1 LGHNA and CDR2 YSLEER come from the germline V gene. Trimming took off 3 bases at V and 0 bases at J, with 12 bases between the two ends. The CDR3 has 16 amino acids. This CDR3 is CASSHQTVYSGNTIYF. The CDR3 bases are TGCGCCAGCAGCCACCAGACAGTTTACTCTGGAAACACCATATATTTT.

The chain recombines TRBV5-8 with TRBJ2-2; TRBD1 matches 7 bases. Germline V gene lookup returns CDR1 SGHTS and CDR2 YDEGEE. With 10 bases clipped from V and 5 bases from J, the junction kept 11 bases outside the gene matches. There are 14 residues in the CDR3. This chain's CDR3 is CALTTAGGTGELFF. CDR3 sequence (DNA): TGTGCCCTCACGACGGCAGGGGGAACCGGGGAGCTGTTTTTT.

The chain carries TRBV7-8 and TRBJ2-7, with TRBD1 identical over 9 bases. The CDR3 has 14 amino acids. The V segment lost 5 bases and the J segment 6 bases; nucleotides outside the gene matches: 8. Germline values: CDR1 SGHVS, CDR2 FQNEAQ. Written as DNA, the CDR3 is TGTGCCAGCAGCACTCGGGACAGGGTCCTCGAGCAGTACTTC. This sequence encodes CASSTRDRVLEQYF.

This clone came up once. The chain's CDR3 is CASSEPLDTRGYTF. DNA of the CDR3: TGTGCCAGCAGTGAACCACTGGACACGAGGGGCTACACCTTC. The chain joins TRBV6-1 to TRBJ1-2, with a tentative D call TRBD1 (5 bases). The germline V gene has CDR1 MNHNS and CDR2 SASEGT. Trimming left V 2 bases short and J 8 bases short, with 15 bases between. The CDR3 is made up of 14 amino acids.

The rearrangement links TRBV28 to TRBJ2-7; 9 bases map to TRBD2. The germline V gene has CDR1 MDHEN and CDR2 SYDVKM. V dropped 3 bases and J dropped 0; count of bases not matched to a gene: 15. The CDR3 runs to 19 residues. CDR3 in amino acids: CASSFLLGLAGRSSYEQYF. The CDR3 region has the DNA TGTGCCAGCAGTTTCCTCCTGGGGCTAGCGGGAAGGTCCTCCTACGAGCAGTACTTC. Drawing the rest from reference TRBV28 and TRBJ2-7, the complete variable domain is DVKVTQSSRYLVKRTGEKVFLECVQDMDHENMFWYRQDPGLGLRLIYFSYDVKMKEKGDIPEGYSVSREKKERFSLILESASTNQTSMYLCASSFLLGLAGRSSYEQYFGPGTRLTVT.